This T cell receptor beta chain is drawn from a study of blood T cell repertoires in COVID-19. Overall study context: The samples span acute and convalescent COVID-19 from the United States, Italy and Spain.

The CDR3 extends over 14 amino acids. V dropped 6 bases and J dropped 4 bases, with 12 bases sitting between them. Germline V gene sequence: CDR1 KGHSH, CDR2 LQKENI. The method was immunoSEQ multiplex PCR; TCRdb's version includes in-frame clones alone and lacks a portion of them. The table records a few hundred thousand clones, about 91% of them present only once. The rearrangement links TRBV18 to TRBJ2-2; D is unresolved. This clonotype originated in a woman aged 40 to 55 who had recovered from COVID-19. Source material: peripheral blood. The CDR3 region is CASSLEGGTGELFF. The CDR3 nucleotides read TGTGCCAGCTCCCTGGAAGGCGGCACCGGGGAGCTGTTTTTT.